Below, 26 T cell receptor beta chains from the same sample are listed, as sequenced in a study of OX40 agonist ivuxolimab in advanced cancers. The library was produced with the immunoSEQ multiplex PCR assay. TCRdb holds this immuneACCESS table with in-frame rearrangements only. Some clones are missing; in checked studies, unresolved V genes explain under half, and the rest has no known cause. This sample holds more than 55,000 clones; about 89% were observed only once. The ten largest clones add up to 3.5% to 5% of the sample. Material: CD4+ or CD8+ T cells sorted from blood, obtained in a trial of the OX40 agonist ivuxolimab. The source is an adult with an advanced solid tumor such as melanoma, head and neck, liver or kidney cancer.

This chain joins TRBV5-4 and TRBJ2-1; the match to TRBD2 covers 12 bases. Germline V gives CDR1 SGHNT, CDR2 YYREEE (reference sequence). The length of the CDR3 is 16 residues. V dropped 4 bases and J dropped 3; count of bases not matched to a gene: 5. CDR3 DNA: TGTGCCAGCAGCCCCCGACTAGCGGGAGTCTACAATGAGCAGTTCTTC. Translated: CASSPRLAGVYNEQFF.

The chain uses TRBV6-6 and TRBJ1-6; the D is unclear. Trimming shortened V by 7 bases and J by 5 bases, and 6 bases separated the two germline ends. The CDR3 runs to 12 residues. Per the germline V gene, CDR1 is MNHNY and CDR2 is SVGAGI (reference sequence). The CDR3 loop is CASTNNNSPLHF. The CDR3 DNA reads TGTGCCAGCACCAATAATAATTCACCCCTCCACTTT.

This rearrangement joins TRBV5-1 to TRBJ1-1; no clear D gene. CDR1 is SGHRS and CDR2 is YFSETQ in the germline V gene. V was shortened by 3 bases and J by 1 base, with 10 bases between the two germline ends. This CDR3 has 14 amino acids. The CDR3 DNA reads as TGCGCCAGCAGCTCCTTGAAAGGGAACACTGAAGCTTTCTTT. Its protein is CASSSLKGNTEAFF. Full variable domain (remainder filled in from reference TRBV5-1 and TRBJ1-1): KAGVTQTPRYLIKTRGQQVTLSCSPISGHRSVSWYQQTPGQGLQFLFEYFSETQRNKGNFPGRFSGRQFSNSRSEMNVSTLELGDSALYLCASSSLKGNTEAFFGQGTRLTVV.

This clone is a singleton in its sample. The chain links TRBV14 to TRBJ2-1, with D uncertain. Trimming pared 0 bases from V and 8 bases from J, leaving 14 bases between. CDR3 length: 15 residues. Germline-derived CDR1 and CDR2 are SGHDN and FVKESK. The CDR3 sequence is CASSQDGPRWYEQFF. CDR3 bases: TGTGCCAGCAGCCAAGATGGACCTCGGTGGTATGAGCAGTTCTTC.

The chain uses TRBV27 and TRBJ1-3; D might be TRBD1 (5 bases). Germline values: CDR1 MNHEY, CDR2 SMNVEV (reference sequence). The germline V and J ends were trimmed by 2 bases and 2 bases, with 13 bases remaining between them. The CDR3 is made up of 16 amino acids. CDR3 sequence: CASSLTLGGAGNTIYF. The CDR3 DNA sequence: TGTGCCAGCAGTTTAACCCTGGGAGGGGCTGGAAACACCATATATTTT.

The chain couples TRBV11-2 to TRBJ2-3, with 8 bases that match TRBD2. Germline V gene sequence: CDR1 SGHAT, CDR2 FQNNGV. V trimming: 5 bases; J trimming: 4 bases; junction bases outside the gene matches: 11. This CDR3 has 16 residues. The CDR3 protein is CASSPRLARTSDTQYF. For the CDR3, the DNA is TGTGCCAGCAGCCCCAGACTAGCGAGGACGTCAGATACGCAGTATTTT.

The V call is TRBV7-9, the J call TRBJ2-7, with a weak D call TRBD1 (5 bases). V was trimmed by 5 bases and J by 7 bases, leaving 18 bases between them. This CDR3 has 14 residues. Germline CDR1 is SEHNR and CDR2 is FQNEAQ (reference sequence). The CDR3 DNA reads TGTGCCAGCAGCCCAGGGTCCCTTTTGAGGGAGCAGTACTTC. Translated: CASSPGSLLREQYF.

The chain joins TRBV11-1 to TRBJ2-7; TRBD1 agrees at 10 bases. The CDR3 runs to 15 residues. The V gene's germline CDR1 is SGHAT and CDR2 FQDESV (reference sequence). V lost 0 bases and J lost 6; bases outside the gene matches: 5. The CDR3 region has the DNA TGTGCCAGCAGCTTAGCGGACAGGGGGACTCGCGAGCAGTACTTC. Translation: CASSLADRGTREQYF. Full variable domain (missing parts from reference TRBV11-1 and TRBJ2-7): EAEVAQSPRYKITEKSQAVAFWCDPISGHATLYWYRQILGQGPELLVQFQDESVVDDSQLPKDRFSAERLKGVDSTLKIQPAELGDSAMYLCASSLADRGTREQYFGPGTRLTVT.

CDR3 region: CASGANRGEQPQHF. In nucleotides, the CDR3 is TGTGCCAGCGGAGCGAACAGGGGGGAACAGCCCCAGCATTTT. V gene TRBV7-2 combines with J gene TRBJ1-5, with 8 bases identical to TRBD1. V dropped 8 bases and J dropped 7; count of bases not matched to a gene: 10. From germline, CDR1 is SGHTA and CDR2 FQGNSA. The CDR3 length is 14 residues.

The rearrangement joins TRBV11-2 to TRBJ1-1; 7 nucleotides line up with TRBD1. The CDR3 covers 14 residues. In germline, CDR1 is SGHAT, CDR2 FQNNGV. V was pared by 5 bases and J by 3 bases, with 6 bases of the junction left unmatched. For the CDR3, the DNA is TGTGCCAGCAGCCCGGGACAGATGGACACTGAAGCTTTCTTT. Its protein product is CASSPGQMDTEAFF.

V is TRBV5-4 and J is TRBJ2-5; D unresolved. The CDR3 is made up of 15 amino acids. The germline V and J ends were trimmed by 2 bases and 5 bases, with 16 bases remaining between them. Germline CDR1 and CDR2: SGHNT and YYREEE (reference sequence). CDR3 sequence (DNA): TGTGCCAGCAGCTTCCCCACGAGCCCTCGGGAGACCCAGTACTTC. It yields the protein CASSFPTSPRETQYF. The full variable domain, in which reference TRBV5-4 and TRBJ2-5 provide the parts outside the CDR3, is ETGVTQSPTHLIKTRGQQVTLRCSSQSGHNTVSWYQQALGQGPQFIFQYYREEENGRGNFPPRFSGLQFPNYSSELNVNALELDDSALYLCASSFPTSPRETQYFGPGTRLLVL.

The CDR3 loop is CASSRLGGLNTEAFF. In DNA form, the CDR3 reads TGTGCCAGCAGCAGACTAGGGGGTTTGAACACTGAAGCTTTCTTT. This rearrangement joins TRBV11-3 to TRBJ1-1; D is possibly TRBD1 (6 bases). Trimming stripped 5 bases from V and 0 bases from J, with 13 bases between. Per the germline V gene, CDR1 is SGHNT and CDR2 is YENEEA. The CDR3 totals 15 residues.

The CDR3 DNA sequence: TGTGCCAGCAGCTTGCATCGGACAGGTCCTAATGAAAAACTGTTTTTT. Residues: CASSLHRTGPNEKLFF. The J gene is TRBJ1-4, the V gene TRBV7-2; the match to TRBD1 covers 7 bases. The V and J ends lost 3 bases and 3 bases, in that order; junction bases with no gene match: 7. The CDR3 has 16 residues. CDR1 is SGHTA and CDR2 is FQGNSA in the germline V gene.

This clone has only one observation. This sequence joins TRBV10-3 and TRBJ2-3; no reliable D call. Germline CDR1 is ENHRY and CDR2 is SYGVKD. Trimming left V 0 bases short and J 8 bases short, with 6 bases between. The CDR3 contains 12 residues. The CDR3 is CAISESGATQYF. CDR3 nucleotide sequence: TGTGCCATCAGTGAGTCGGGCGCTACGCAGTATTTT.

J is TRBJ2-3 and V is TRBV7-2; D unresolved. CDR3 length: 13 amino acids. Trimming cost V 8 bases and J 6 bases, with 15 bases left between them. Germline V gene sequence: CDR1 SGHTA, CDR2 FQGNSA. This CDR3 is CASAWGGSDTQYF. CDR3 nucleotides: TGTGCCAGCGCCTGGGGTGGATCCGATACGCAGTATTTT.

The chain uses TRBV28 and TRBJ2-5; D is perhaps TRBD1 (6 bases). Germline CDR1 MDHEN, CDR2 SYDVKM. V gave up 4 bases and J gave up 4 bases, with 16 bases separating them. The CDR3 is made up of 15 amino acids. In nucleotides, the CDR3 is TGTGCCAGCAGTTCCGGGACACTCCTACGAGAGACCCAGTACTTC. Its translation is CASSSGTLLRETQYF.

CDR3 in DNA: TGTGCCAGCTCGGGGGCTGACGAGCAGTACTTC. Protein product: CASSGADEQYF. J is TRBJ2-5 and V is TRBV6-6, with D perhaps TRBD1 or TRBD2 (6 bases each). The end of the DNA is better explained by TRBJ2-7, so the J call may be wrong. The CDR3 extends over 11 amino acids. Per germline, CDR1 MNHNY and CDR2 SVGAGI (reference sequence).

This chain uses TRBV10-1 with TRBJ2-2; D remains ambiguous. The CDR3 spans 15 residues. V shed 6 bases and J shed 7 bases, with 18 bases lying between them. Germline V gives CDR1 WNHNN, CDR2 SYGVQD (reference sequence). As DNA, the CDR3 is TGCGCCAGCAGCCCGGGCCAACCCCTTGGCGGGGAGCTGTTTTTT. This encodes CASSPGQPLGGELFF.

The CDR3, as DNA: TGTGCCAGCAGCCCCGGGACCCCCGGGGCAGATACGCAGTATTTT. It encodes CASSPGTPGADTQYF. The chain combines TRBV28 with TRBJ2-3, with D perhaps being TRBD1 or TRBD2 (5 bases each). V was clipped by 6 bases and J by 4 bases, with 17 bases between them. Germline-derived CDR1 and CDR2 are MDHEN and SYDVKM. The CDR3 spans 15 residues.

This chain links TRBV27 with TRBJ1-6; 7 bases are a match to TRBD1. This CDR3 is built from 15 residues. Looked up from germline, CDR1 is MNHEY and CDR2 is SMNVEV (reference sequence). Trimming removed 5 bases from V and 3 bases from J; junction bases left unmatched: 4. CDR3 DNA sequence: TGTGCCAGCAGTCTCAGGGACAGCTATAATTCACCCCTCCACTTT. Translation gives CASSLRDSYNSPLHF.

As DNA, the CDR3 is TGTGCCAGCAGCAAAATGGGGCTAGCGGGGAGTTCCTACGAGCAGTACTTC. This encodes CASSKMGLAGSSYEQYF. V is TRBV21-1 and J is TRBJ2-7; the table calls TRBD2, which could not be checked here. TRBV21-1 is a recognized pseudogene. The CDR3 is 17 residues long.

The V gene is TRBV7-9, the J gene TRBJ2-1; 7 bases map to TRBD2. This CDR3 is 13 amino acids long. The V segment lost 0 bases and the J segment 7 bases; nucleotides outside the gene matches: 0. Germline V CDR1 and CDR2: SEHNR, FQNEAQ (reference sequence). The chain's CDR3 is CASSLAGGNEQFF. DNA for the CDR3: TGTGCCAGCAGCTTAGCGGGAGGGAATGAGCAGTTCTTC.

The chain is built from TRBV6-4 and TRBJ2-3; 7 bases are a match to TRBD2. CDR1 is MRHNA, CDR2 SNTAGT, per germline. The CDR3 length is 14 residues. The V and J ends lost 3 bases and 5 bases, in that order; junction bases with no gene match: 5. The DNA for the CDR3 is TGTGCCAGCAGTGAAAGCGGGATAGGAGATACGCAGTATTTT. Translated, it gives CASSESGIGDTQYF.

The rearrangement links TRBV28 to TRBJ1-3, with 7 bases fitting TRBD1. Per the germline V gene, CDR1 is MDHEN and CDR2 is SYDVKM. J was trimmed by 4 bases and V by 6 bases; bases with no gene match: 9. There are 15 residues in the CDR3. The CDR3 sequence is CASRDLRGYGNTIYF. The CDR3 DNA reads as TGTGCCAGCAGGGACCTCAGGGGGTACGGAAACACCATATATTTT.

The V gene is TRBV28, the J gene TRBJ2-7; 9 nucleotides align to TRBD1. The germline V gene has CDR1 MDHEN and CDR2 SYDVKM. Trimming took 7 bases from V and 5 from J; bases not matched to a gene: 12. The CDR3 consists of 15 residues. CDR3 DNA: TGTGCCAGCAAGGGGGCCAACAGGGGGCACAACGAGCAGTACTTC. Its protein product is CASKGANRGHNEQYF.

The chain couples TRBV5-1 to TRBJ2-6; 8 bases align to TRBD1. The CDR3 loop spans 18 amino acids. Germline CDR1 reads SGHRS; CDR2 reads YFSETQ. J was trimmed by 0 bases and V by 0 bases; bases with no gene match: 5. CDR3 nucleotides: TGCGCCAGCAGCTTGGGACAGGGGTACTACTCTGGGGCCAACGTCCTGACTTTC. Translated, it gives CASSLGQGYYSGANVLTF.